The 19 T cell receptor beta chains listed next were all sequenced from one sample in a study of shared clonotypes between healthy human individuals. Profiling relied on immunoSEQ multiplex PCR, and the TCRdb table lists in-frame clones only, not all of them. The data show over a million clones, around 78% seen once. The specimen sequenced was memory CD4+ T cells from PBMCs. Indicated subset: CD45RA-negative fraction. These TCRs come from a man between 18 and 35 years old in good health. Some clones in this sample may be carry-over from other donors' samples.

The rearrangement links TRBV28 to TRBJ1-5; D call uncertain. Germline loops: CDR1 MDHEN, CDR2 SYDVKM. The CDR3 consists of 12 residues. V gave up 11 bases and J gave up 4 bases, with 12 bases separating them. The CDR3 loop is CAEGSRNQPQHF. CDR3 in DNA: TGTGCCGAAGGTTCTCGGAATCAGCCCCAGCATTTT.

The gene calls are TRBV7-8 and TRBJ1-1, with D uncertain. V was cut by 0 bases and J by 5 bases, with 13 bases left in between. The CDR3 runs 15 residues. Germline-derived CDR1 and CDR2 are SGHVS and FQNEAQ. The CDR3 DNA sequence: TGTGCCAGCAGCTTAGCGCGAGTTAGACGGACTGAAGCTTTCTTT. Encoded protein: CASSLARVRRTEAFF.

The chain combines TRBV27 with TRBJ2-2; 10 bases map to TRBD1. In germline, CDR1 is MNHEY, CDR2 SMNVEV (reference sequence). This CDR3 comprises 16 residues. V shed 4 bases, J shed 7 bases, and the junction held 9 bases outside the gene matches. DNA of the CDR3: TGTGCCAGCAGTTCGTGGACAGGGGGGCGGAACGGGGAGCTGTTTTTT. Amino acids: CASSSWTGGRNGELFF.

The chain carries TRBV2 and TRBJ1-1, with 7 bases matching TRBD1. V lost 7 bases, J lost 0 bases, and 2 bases stayed unmatched. The CDR3 consists of 13 residues. Germline CDR1 reads SNHLY; CDR2 reads FYNNEI. The CDR3 DNA sequence: TGTGCCAGCAACAGGGGACTGAACACTGAAGCTTTCTTT. Its translation: CASNRGLNTEAFF.

The rearrangement uses TRBV5-1 and TRBJ2-1, with D unresolved. This CDR3 has 14 amino acids. Germline V lookup: CDR1 SGHRS, CDR2 YFSETQ. V lost 3 bases, J lost 5 bases, and 12 bases lay in between. The CDR3 DNA follows: TGCGCCAGCAGCTCCTCCGGCTGGAACAATGAGCAGTTCTTC. Protein: CASSSSGWNNEQFF. Full variable domain (missing parts from reference TRBV5-1 and TRBJ2-1): KAGVTQTPRYLIKTRGQQVTLSCSPISGHRSVSWYQQTPGQGLQFLFEYFSETQRNKGNFPGRFSGRQFSNSRSEMNVSTLELGDSALYLCASSSSGWNNEQFFGPGTRLTVL.

This rearrangement joins TRBV30 to TRBJ1-2; D perhaps matches TRBD1 (5 bases). This CDR3 contains 10 residues. Germline V lookup: CDR1 GTSNPN, CDR2 SVGIG (reference sequence). V lost 8 bases to trimming and J lost 8 bases, with 12 bases between them. DNA for the CDR3: TGTGCCCGGGAGGGGAGCGGCTACACCTTC. Amino acid sequence: CAREGSGYTF.

V and J are TRBV10-3 and TRBJ2-5, with 9 bases fitting TRBD1. CDR3 length equals 15 residues. V lost 4 bases and J lost 5; bases outside the gene matches: 8. CDR1 and CDR2 (germline): ENHRY, SYGVKD. Here the CDR3 reads CAISAWGQGAETQYF. CDR3 nucleotides: TGTGCCATCAGTGCCTGGGGACAGGGAGCGGAGACCCAGTACTTC.

The rearrangement links TRBV28 to TRBJ1-1, with TRBD1 as a possible D gene (6 bases). CDR1 and CDR2 (germline): MDHEN, SYDVKM. The CDR3 consists of 15 residues. V lost 1 base to trimming and J lost 3 bases, with 12 bases between them. CDR3 protein: CASSLSGGQDTEAFF. In DNA, the CDR3 is TGTGCCAGCAGTTTATCGGGGGGGCAGGACACTGAAGCTTTCTTT.

The J gene is TRBJ2-7, the V gene TRBV28, with TRBD2 as a possible D gene (6 bases). V lost 8 bases and J lost 7, with 18 bases in between. Germline V gene data show CDR1 as MDHEN and CDR2 as SYDVKM. This CDR3 region has 13 residues. This CDR3 is CASRLGPYEEQYF. The CDR3 DNA sequence: TGTGCCAGCCGACTAGGGCCCTATGAGGAGCAGTACTTC.

This clone appeared a few times. The chain couples TRBV7-9 to TRBJ2-1; D unclear. Germline CDR1 SEHNR, CDR2 FQNEAQ (reference sequence). Trimming removed 5 bases from V and 12 bases from J, with 11 bases in between. The CDR3 has 11 amino acids. The CDR3 sequence: CASSPFRGQFF. The DNA of the CDR3 is TGTGCCAGCAGCCCATTTCGAGGGCAGTTCTTC.

This clone was seen only a few times. The DNA of the CDR3 is TGTGCCAGCAGCAACAGGGAATCGGGAGGCTACACCTTC. It translates to CASSNRESGGYTF. The genes are TRBV7-8 and TRBJ1-2, with TRBD1 as a possible D gene (6 bases). The V end lost 5 bases, the J end lost 8 bases, and 15 bases lay between the germline ends. CDR1 and CDR2 (germline): SGHVS, FQNEAQ. The CDR3 runs to 13 residues.

The chain links TRBV6-6 to TRBJ1-4, with 7 nucleotides matching TRBD1. After removal of 4 bases from V and 3 bases from J, the junction contained 5 bases not matched to a gene. The CDR3 has 15 amino acids. The germline V gene encodes CDR1 MNHNY and CDR2 SVGAGI (reference sequence). CDR3 amino acids: CASSFQGGPNEKLFF. CDR3 DNA sequence: TGTGCCAGCAGTTTCCAAGGGGGCCCTAATGAAAAACTGTTTTTT.

This clone was seen once. The rearrangement joins TRBV18 to TRBJ1-2; D may be TRBD1 (5 bases). Germline V lookup: CDR1 KGHSH, CDR2 LQKENI. The CDR3 sequence is 16 residues long. The V end was cut by 4 bases, the J end by 4 bases, with 19 bases between. The CDR3 is CASSLLRSGTLYGYTF. The CDR3 region has the DNA TGTGCCAGCTCACTACTCCGCTCTGGGACGCTCTATGGCTACACCTTC.

This clone showed up just a few times. The gene calls are TRBV6-1 and TRBJ1-1; D unclear. The CDR3 covers 13 residues. Trimming took off 6 bases at V and 4 bases at J, with 12 bases between the two ends. Looked up from germline, CDR1 is MNHNS and CDR2 is SASEGT. CDR3 sequence (DNA): TGTGCCAGCAGGAACATTGGCAGCACTGAAGCTTTCTTT. It specifies CASRNIGSTEAFF.

The J gene is TRBJ1-4, the V gene TRBV18; 9 nucleotides line up with TRBD1. The CDR3 spans 16 residues. The V gene's germline CDR1 is KGHSH and CDR2 LQKENI. V was pared by 3 bases and J by 8 bases, with 10 bases of the junction left unmatched. CDR3 in DNA: TGTGCCAGCTCACCCGTCGGGACAGGGTCTACGGAAAAACTGTTTTTT. Its protein product is CASSPVGTGSTEKLFF.

The chain combines TRBV20-1 with TRBJ2-1; D gene ambiguous. In germline, CDR1 is DFQATT, CDR2 SNEGSKA (reference sequence). Trimming removed 5 bases at V and 8 bases at J, with 10 bases between. This CDR3 is built from 11 residues. The CDR3 sequence is CSADGADEQFF. CDR3 bases: TGCAGTGCTGATGGAGCCGATGAGCAGTTCTTC.

The V gene is TRBV30, the J gene TRBJ2-5; D unresolved. The V end was cut by 4 bases, the J end by 5 bases, with 5 bases between. The CDR3 has 10 amino acids. Germline V CDR1 and CDR2: GTSNPN, SVGIG (reference sequence). Here the CDR3 reads CAWKGETQYF. For the CDR3, the DNA is TGTGCCTGGAAGGGTGAGACCCAGTACTTC.

The chain joins TRBV15 to TRBJ2-2, with D perhaps matching TRBD2 (6 bases). The ends were cut back, 0 bases at V and 7 bases at J, with 15 bases in the middle. CDR1 LNHNV and CDR2 YYDKDF come from the germline V gene (reference sequence). CDR3 length equals 16 residues. In nucleotides, the CDR3 is TGTGCCACCAGCAGAGAAAAAAGCGGGTCTGTCGGGGAGCTGTTTTTT. It yields the protein CATSREKSGSVGELFF.

The chain employs TRBV5-1 and TRBJ2-1; TRBD2 matches 9 bases. Trimming took 4 bases from V and 8 from J; bases not matched to a gene: 10. CDR1 SGHRS and CDR2 YFSETQ come from the germline V gene. The CDR3 is made up of 15 amino acids. CDR3 amino acids: CASSVVRTSEHEQFF. The CDR3 DNA sequence: TGCGCCAGCAGCGTGGTTCGGACTAGCGAGCATGAGCAGTTCTTC.